These 30 T cell receptor beta chains came from one sample sequenced in a study of blood T cell repertoires in COVID-19. Data came from immunoSEQ multiplex PCR; TCRdb stores just in-frame clones and leaves some out. This sample has about 190,000 clones, with 70% to 90% found just once. Sequencing input: peripheral blood. The receptors were gathered from a woman between 40 and 55 years old who had recovered from COVID-19.

The chain recombines TRBV7-9 with TRBJ2-1, with 8 bases lining up with TRBD2. J gave up 5 bases and V 2 bases, and 2 bases lay outside the gene matches. The CDR3 runs to 14 residues. Germline V lookup: CDR1 SEHNR, CDR2 FQNEAQ (reference sequence). Here the CDR3 reads CASSLLREDNEQFF. CDR3 DNA sequence: TGTGCCAGCAGCTTACTGCGGGAGGACAATGAGCAGTTCTTC.

This clone has just one count. V gene TRBV19 combines with J gene TRBJ1-2, with 8 bases matching TRBD1. Germline CDR1 is LNHDA and CDR2 is SQIVND (reference sequence). The CDR3 runs to 16 residues. J was trimmed by 1 base and V by 5 bases; bases with no gene match: 9. CDR3 amino acids: CASSRQGTGFNYGYTF. CDR3 coding DNA: TGTGCCAGTAGTCGACAGGGGACAGGATTTAACTATGGCTACACCTTC.

This chain connects TRBV28 to TRBJ1-5, with D perhaps TRBD1 (6 bases). Germline CDR1 and CDR2: MDHEN and SYDVKM. CDR3 length: 17 residues. Trimming removed 3 bases from V and 1 base from J, with 16 bases in between. Here the CDR3 reads CASSFFFGGRSNQPQHF. CDR3 nucleotide sequence: TGTGCCAGCAGTTTTTTTTTCGGGGGGCGAAGCAATCAGCCCCAGCATTTT.

This clone has a handful of counts. CDR3 in amino acids: CASSESGTGGPQHF. The CDR3 coding sequence is TGTGCCAGCAGTGAGTCCGGGACAGGGGGGCCCCAGCATTTT. The rearrangement uses TRBV25-1 and TRBJ1-5; the match to TRBD1 covers 11 bases. The CDR3 length is 14 residues. Germline CDR1 MGHDK, CDR2 SYGVNS. Trimming removed 3 bases from V and 9 bases from J; junction bases left unmatched: 4.

This clone was seen only once. The chain joins TRBV19 to TRBJ2-7; D unresolved. With 3 bases removed from V and 0 bases from J, the gap between germline ends came to 6 bases. In germline, CDR1 is LNHDA, CDR2 SQIVND (reference sequence). There are 13 residues in the CDR3. Here the CDR3 DNA reads TGTGCCAGTAGTATGCAGGTCTCCTACGAGCAGTACTTC. Amino acid sequence: CASSMQVSYEQYF.

This clone showed up just once. The rearrangement joins TRBV5-1 to TRBJ2-7, with 8 bases that match TRBD1. In germline, CDR1 is SGHRS, CDR2 YFSETQ. The V segment lost 6 bases and the J segment 4 bases; nucleotides outside the gene matches: 9. The CDR3 contains 14 residues. This CDR3 is CASTTGGQAYEQYF. CDR3 sequence (DNA): TGCGCCAGCACCACAGGGGGACAAGCGTACGAGCAGTACTTC.

The chain employs TRBV29-1 and TRBJ1-2, with D possibly TRBD1 on 6 matching bases. Between the trimmed V and J ends, which lost 3 bases and 5 bases, there was a span of 16 bases. The CDR3 has 14 amino acids. Germline V gene data show CDR1 as SQVTM and CDR2 as ANQGSEA. CDR3 in amino acids: CSVEGRGKGYGYTF. CDR3 DNA sequence: TGCAGCGTTGAGGGGAGGGGGAAAGGGTATGGCTACACCTTC.

The chain employs TRBV27 and TRBJ1-2, with 9 bases fitting TRBD1. Trimming cost V 6 bases and J 8 bases; bases outside gene matches: 10. The germline CDR1 and CDR2 sequences are MNHEY and SMNVEV (reference sequence). The CDR3 sequence is 14 residues long. The CDR3 is CASSKTGGIKGYTF. The CDR3 DNA is TGTGCCAGCAGCAAAACAGGGGGCATTAAGGGCTACACCTTC.

The CDR3 DNA reads TGCGCCAGCAGCCAAGAAGGTCAGGGCGGACGCTATGGCTACACCTTC. It specifies CASSQEGQGGRYGYTF. The V call is TRBV4-1, the J call TRBJ1-2; D possibly corresponds to TRBD1 (5 bases). V was trimmed by 0 bases and J by 4 bases, leaving 15 bases between them. The CDR3 is made up of 16 amino acids. In germline, CDR1 is MGHRA, CDR2 YSYEKL.

This sequence joins TRBV19 and TRBJ2-2, with 11 bases that match TRBD2. Germline values: CDR1 LNHDA, CDR2 SQIVND (reference sequence). The CDR3 covers 18 residues. V was clipped by 4 bases and J by 3 bases; unmatched bases: 10. CDR3 sequence (DNA): TGTGCCAGTAGTACTCCGGGACTAGCGGATCCTTACACCGGGGAGCTGTTTTTT. The encoded protein is CASSTPGLADPYTGELFF. The full variable domain, its missing parts supplied by reference TRBV19 and TRBJ2-2, is DGGITQSPKYLFRKEGQNVTLSCEQNLNHDAMYWYRQDPGQGLRLIYYSQIVNDFQKGDIAEGYSVSREKKESFPLTVTSAQKNPTAFYLCASSTPGLADPYTGELFFGEGSRLTVL.

In its sample, this clone was seen once. The chain has TRBV9 and TRBJ2-1, with 8 bases aligning to TRBD2. The CDR3 spans 16 residues. The germline CDR1 and CDR2 sequences are SGDLS and YYNGEE. V was clipped by 4 bases and J by 2 bases; unmatched bases: 8. The CDR3: CASSPTGAGAYNEQFF. In DNA, the CDR3 is TGTGCCAGCAGCCCTACGGGAGCGGGAGCCTACAATGAGCAGTTCTTC.

The chain uses TRBV5-6 and TRBJ2-7; TRBD2 aligns across 7 bases. The CDR3 length is 18 residues. Per the germline V gene, CDR1 is SGHDT and CDR2 is YYEEEE. The J segment lost 4 bases and the V segment lost 6 bases, leaving 22 bases of the junction unmatched. CDR3 bases: TGTGCCAGCAACACACGGGTACTAGTGAGGCCCGGGGGGTACGAGCAGTACTTC. This sequence encodes CASNTRVLVRPGGYEQYF.

The chain joins TRBV6-5 to TRBJ1-2, with D possibly TRBD1 on 6 matching bases. CDR1 and CDR2 (germline): MNHEY, SVGAGI. There are 15 residues in the CDR3. Between the trimmed V and J ends, which lost 2 bases and 4 bases, there was a span of 14 bases. CDR3 coding DNA: TGTGCCAGCAGTTACCTCCAGGGGAAGGGCTATGGCTACACCTTC. This encodes CASSYLQGKGYGYTF.

This chain links TRBV5-1 with TRBJ1-1, with D possibly matching TRBD1 (6 bases). The CDR3 is 14 amino acids. Trimming left V 4 bases short and J 4 bases short, with 14 bases between. Germline V CDR1 and CDR2: SGHRS, YFSETQ. The chain's CDR3 is CASSGRQAGTEAFF. DNA for the CDR3: TGCGCCAGCAGCGGTAGACAGGCGGGCACTGAAGCTTTCTTT.

This chain links TRBV6-1 with TRBJ1-1, with D possibly being TRBD1 (6 bases). This CDR3 comprises 11 residues. Germline values: CDR1 MNHNS, CDR2 SASEGT. The V end was cut by 2 bases, the J end by 11 bases, with 9 bases between. CDR3 loop: CASSENREAFF. For the CDR3, the DNA is TGTGCCAGCAGTGAAAACAGGGAGGCTTTCTTT.

This rearrangement joins TRBV10-3 to TRBJ1-6; no firm D call. Between the trimmed V and J ends, which lost 5 bases and 6 bases, there was a span of 11 bases. Germline CDR1 ENHRY, CDR2 SYGVKD. The CDR3 is 14 residues long. CDR3 DNA sequence: TGTGCCATCAGTCACCCCGGGAGTAATTCACCCCTCCACTTT. This sequence encodes CAISHPGSNSPLHF.

The genes are TRBV27 and TRBJ1-2, with 7 bases fitting TRBD1. The CDR3 loop spans 14 amino acids. The germline V gene has CDR1 MNHEY and CDR2 SMNVEV (reference sequence). Trimming cost V 3 bases and J 8 bases; bases outside gene matches: 9. CDR3 in DNA: TGTGCCAGCAGTTTTCGGGACAGCATTTTGGGCTACACCTTC. Translating gives CASSFRDSILGYTF.

This clone was found a few times. The J gene is TRBJ1-5, the V gene TRBV18; 9 bases match TRBD1. Trimming took 2 bases from V and 2 from J; bases not matched to a gene: 7. Germline loops: CDR1 KGHSH, CDR2 LQKENI. The CDR3 totals 17 residues. CDR3 nucleotide sequence: TGTGCCAGCTCACCATCGGGGGACAGGGCGGGCAATCAGCCCCAGCATTTT. This codes for CASSPSGDRAGNQPQHF. The variable domain in full, with the rest retrieved from reference TRBV18 and TRBJ1-5, is NAGVMQNPRHLVRRRGQEARLRCSPMKGHSHVYWYRQLPEEGLKFMVYLQKENIIDESGMPKERFSAEFPKEGPSILRIQQVVRGDSAAYFCASSPSGDRAGNQPQHFGDGTRLSIL.

The J gene is TRBJ2-1, the V gene TRBV15; D might be TRBD1 (5 bases). Germline values: CDR1 LNHNV, CDR2 YYDKDF (reference sequence). V gave up 0 bases and J gave up 0 bases, with 15 bases separating them. The CDR3 contains 18 residues. The CDR3: CATSREGHWRSSYNEQFF. In DNA, the CDR3 is TGTGCCACCAGCAGAGAGGGGCACTGGAGAAGCTCCTACAATGAGCAGTTCTTC.

The gene calls are TRBV21-1 and TRBJ2-7; the table's D call TRBD2 went unverified against the DNA. TRBV21-1 is classified as a pseudogene. This CDR3 region has 17 residues. The CDR3 is CASRGRWPSGKPYEQYF. CDR3 sequence (DNA): TGTGCCAGCAGGGGCCGTTGGCCTAGCGGGAAACCCTACGAGCAGTACTTC.

The chain employs TRBV6-2 or TRBV6-3 and TRBJ1-2; unclear D gene. Germline values: CDR1 MNHEY, CDR2 SVGEGT. Between the trimmed V and J ends, which lost 7 bases and 8 bases, there was a span of 20 bases. The CDR3 is 14 amino acids. CDR3 DNA sequence: TGTGCCAGCACCCCCAGCCCCAGGATGAGCGGCTACACCTTC. Amino acid sequence: CASTPSPRMSGYTF.

This clone was found a few times. The same CDR3 can be traced to other DNA sequences in this sample. The genes are TRBV12-3 or TRBV12-4 and TRBJ1-5; maybe TRBD1 (6 bases). The V and J ends lost 5 bases and 4 bases respectively, with 9 bases between them. CDR3 size: 13 residues. DNA of the CDR3: TGTGCCAGCAGTCAACAGGGAAATCAGCCCCAGCATTTT. As protein: CASSQQGNQPQHF.

The rearrangement joins TRBV19 to TRBJ2-1; 7 bases fit TRBD2. Germline CDR1 is LNHDA and CDR2 is SQIVND (reference sequence). The ends lost 3 bases at V and 7 bases at J; junction bases unmatched: 12. This CDR3 has 16 amino acids. CDR3 residues: CASSIDGGGEQNEQFF. In nucleotides, the CDR3 is TGTGCCAGTAGTATTGATGGGGGAGGGGAACAGAATGAGCAGTTCTTC.

The J gene is TRBJ2-5, the V gene TRBV28; TRBD2 matches at 12 bases. The CDR3 totals 15 residues. Trimming removed 4 bases from V and 2 bases from J; junction bases left unmatched: 2. Germline V CDR1 and CDR2: MDHEN, SYDVKM. This CDR3 is CASSSTSGGQETQYF. CDR3 in DNA: TGTGCCAGCAGTTCTACTAGCGGGGGGCAAGAGACCCAGTACTTC.

The gene calls are TRBV10-1 and TRBJ2-1; D not resolved. The CDR3 length is 12 residues. With 7 bases removed from V and 5 bases from J, the gap between germline ends came to 9 bases. Germline-derived CDR1 and CDR2 are WNHNN and SYGVQD (reference sequence). The CDR3 coding sequence is TGCGCCAGCACCCCCCCGGACAATGAGCAGTTCTTC. Residues: CASTPPDNEQFF.

The V gene is TRBV27, the J gene TRBJ2-5, with TRBD2 matching 10 bases. The V gene end was trimmed by 7 bases and the J gene end by 9 bases; junction bases not matched to a gene: 11. The CDR3 sequence is 14 residues long. Germline V lookup: CDR1 MNHEY, CDR2 SMNVEV (reference sequence). Written as DNA, the CDR3 is TGTGCCAGCAAAAGTTCTAGCGGGAGTGGACCCCAGTACTTC. Translating it yields CASKSSSGSGPQYF.

This sequence joins TRBV28 and TRBJ2-7, with a possible D match to TRBD1 (6 bases). Trimming shortened V by 8 bases and J by 0 bases, and 11 bases separated the two germline ends. From germline, CDR1 is MDHEN and CDR2 SYDVKM. The CDR3 length is 13 residues. Here the CDR3 reads CASGQPSSYEQYF. CDR3 DNA: TGTGCCAGCGGACAGCCGTCCTCCTACGAGCAGTACTTC.

The gene calls are TRBV12-3 or TRBV12-4 and TRBJ2-2; D perhaps matches TRBD2 (5 bases). Trimming left V 8 bases short and J 4 bases short, with 11 bases between. This CDR3 comprises 13 residues. The CDR3, as DNA: TGTGCCAGCCGAAGCGGATTCACCGGGGAGCTGTTTTTT. Encoded protein: CASRSGFTGELFF.

The chain employs TRBV6-5 and TRBJ1-1, with D possibly matching TRBD1 (6 bases). From germline, CDR1 is MNHEY and CDR2 SVGAGI. Trimming removed 2 bases from V and 4 bases from J, with 14 bases in between. CDR3 length: 15 residues. CDR3 loop: CASSYERGGGTEAFF. CDR3 DNA sequence: TGTGCCAGCAGTTACGAGCGAGGGGGTGGCACTGAAGCTTTCTTT.

The chain employs TRBV3-1 (or the pseudogene TRBV3-2) and TRBJ2-2; D is ambiguous. Trimming pared 1 base from V and 5 bases from J, leaving 8 bases between. This CDR3 is built from 14 residues. Germline values: CDR1 LGHDT, CDR2 YNNKEL (reference sequence). The CDR3 nucleotides read TGTGCCAGCAGCCAAGGGCTTGTGACCGGGGAGCTGTTTTTT. This sequence encodes CASSQGLVTGELFF.